This TCR beta chain was found in a study of shared clonotypes between healthy human individuals. This CDR3 has 16 amino acids. J lost 3 bases, V lost 3 bases, and 7 bases had no gene match. The germline CDR1 and CDR2 sequences are SGDLS and YYNGEE. The assay was immunoSEQ multiplex PCR, and TCRdb's table has in-frame clones only and misses some. The table has under 850,000 clones, roughly two thirds seen once. The donors, all of them Caucasian adults, lived in Nashville, Tennessee. The genes are TRBV9 and TRBJ2-3; 10 bases match TRBD1. This clonotype was sampled from a woman aged 25 to 39 in good health. Sequences were obtained from memory CD4+ T cells sorted from blood. Subset specified: CD45RA-negative fraction. The CDR3 DNA follows: TGTGCCAGCAGCGAGGGGGACAGGGGTGAGACAGATACGCAGTATTTT. Translated: CASSEGDRGETDTQYF. The variable domain in full, completed from reference TRBV9 and TRBJ2-3, reads DSGVTQTPKHLITATGQRVTLRCSPRSGDLSVYWYQQSLDQGLQFLIQYYNGEERAKGNILERFSAQQFPDLHSELNLSSLELGDSALYFCASSEGDRGETDTQYFGPGTRLTVL.